A single sample gave rise to the 19 T cell receptor beta chains below, sequenced in a study of T-cell reconstitution after alpha-beta-depleted transplantation in children. Preparation of the TCRbeta library was carried out with unique molecular identifiers. Each CDR3 protein is one row after TCRdb ran MiXCR on the PCR reads. Of about 190,000 distinct CDR3 sequences listed, about 6.3% are singletons. Sequencing was performed on PBMCs from the stem cell graft donor, taken from the stem cell graft. These receptors were taken from a human donor who donated a stem cell graft to a child with Wiskott-Aldrich syndrome.

This clonotype was seen at least ten times. The V gene is TRBV12-3 or TRBV12-4, the J gene TRBJ2-7, with D unresolved. The CDR3 sequence is 14 residues long. V dropped 6 bases and J dropped 4 bases, with 16 bases sitting between them. CDR3 protein: CASSYSRTAYEQYF. The CDR3 nucleotides read TGTGCCAGCAGCTATAGTAGGACGGCTTACGAGCAGTACTTC.

This clonotype has ten or more counts. The chain couples TRBV10-3 to TRBJ2-7; 9 bases agree with TRBD1. CDR3 length: 16 amino acids. CDR1 and CDR2 from the germline V gene are ENHRY and SYGVKD. After removal of 2 bases from V and 4 bases from J, the junction contained 9 bases not matched to a gene. In nucleotides, the CDR3 is TGTGCCATCAGTGAGGGGAAGGACAGGGGATTTTACGAGCAGTACTTC. This sequence encodes CAISEGKDRGFYEQYF.

The V gene is TRBV24-1, the J gene TRBJ2-2; TRBD2 aligns across 7 bases. There are 16 residues in the CDR3. Germline V CDR1 and CDR2: KGHDR, SFDVKD. V was clipped by 4 bases and J by 1 base; unmatched bases: 5. The CDR3 protein is CATSDRTGGNTGELFF. CDR3 nucleotide sequence: TGTGCCACCAGTGACCGAACGGGGGGGAACACCGGGGAGCTGTTTTTT.

This clonotype was counted many times. The rearrangement uses TRBV6-1 and TRBJ2-7, with a weak D call TRBD1 (5 bases). V lost 2 bases to trimming and J lost 6 bases, with 14 bases between them. Germline V CDR1 and CDR2: MNHNS, SASEGT. CDR3 length: 14 residues. The CDR3 here is CASSERGPLREQYF. In nucleotides, the CDR3 is TGTGCCAGCAGTGAAAGGGGTCCTCTTCGCGAGCAGTACTTC.

There are many counts of this clonotype. The chain carries TRBV18 and TRBJ2-2, with a tentative D call TRBD2 (6 bases). Trimming removed 6 bases from V and 1 base from J, with 15 bases in between. The CDR3 totals 16 residues. Germline CDR1 is KGHSH and CDR2 is LQKENI. The CDR3 nucleotides are TGTGCCAGCTCTAAGGAGGGGTTGGTGAACACCGGGGAGCTGTTTTTT. Translation gives CASSKEGLVNTGELFF.

This clonotype has at least ten counts. The chain carries TRBV3-1 and TRBJ2-5; maybe TRBD1 (6 bases). This CDR3 has 13 residues. V dropped 2 bases and J dropped 5 bases, with 9 bases sitting between them. CDR1 is LGHDT, CDR2 YNNKEL, per germline (reference sequence). Written as DNA, the CDR3 is TGTGCCAGCAGCCAACCACAGGGCGAGACCCAGTACTTC. Residues: CASSQPQGETQYF.

On this clonotype itself: A much bigger clone sits one base away, suggesting this may be a read error. This sequence joins TRBV7-2 and TRBJ2-1, with 7 positions matching TRBD2. The CDR3 is made up of 15 amino acids. Germline V gives CDR1 SGHTA, CDR2 FQGNSA. As DNA, the CDR3 is TGTGGCAGCAGCTTAGCAGGAGCGGGGAACAATGAGCAGTTCTTC. It yields the protein CGSSLAGAGNNEQFF.

Many counts were recorded for this clonotype. The gene calls are TRBV20-1 and TRBJ2-1; no clear D gene. The V end lost 8 bases, the J end lost 4 bases, and 21 bases lay between the germline ends. The CDR3 runs to 15 residues. Germline V gives CDR1 DFQATT, CDR2 SNEGSKA (reference sequence). The CDR3 reads CSPSSKAYRYNEQFF. CDR3 DNA sequence: TGCAGTCCCTCTTCTAAAGCATATAGGTACAATGAGCAGTTCTTC.

This clonotype was counted ten times or more. The chain is built from TRBV5-1 and TRBJ2-1; a weak D match, TRBD1 (5 bases). The CDR3 is made up of 14 amino acids. Germline V gene sequence: CDR1 SGHRS, CDR2 YFSETQ. V lost 4 bases, J lost 4 bases, and 12 bases lay in between. CDR3 sequence (DNA): TGCGCCAGCAGCGCCGACAGCGTTTACAATGAGCAGTTCTTC. It translates to CASSADSVYNEQFF.

This clonotype was picked up many times. V is TRBV25-1 and J is TRBJ1-2; the match to TRBD1 covers 8 bases. V lost 10 bases and J lost 5; bases outside the gene matches: 9. The CDR3 has 13 amino acids. The V gene's germline CDR1 is MGHDK and CDR2 SYGVNS. The CDR3 is CATRGQGLYGYTF. The CDR3 DNA reads as TGTGCCACCCGAGGACAGGGATTATATGGCTACACCTTC.

This clonotype was recorded at least ten times. CDR3 protein: CASTLAGDPNEQFF. CDR3 bases: TGTGCCAGCACCTTAGCGGGAGATCCCAATGAGCAGTTCTTC. This chain connects TRBV6-5 to TRBJ2-1; TRBD2 agrees at 9 bases. V lost 7 bases, J lost 6 bases, and 7 bases stayed unmatched. This CDR3 spans 14 amino acids. From germline, CDR1 is MNHEY and CDR2 SVGAGI.

The sample holds one count of this clonotype. Since a much larger clone is just one base distant, this may be a read error. V is TRBV5-6 and J is TRBJ2-2; 7 nucleotides align to TRBD1. V trimming: 4 bases; J trimming: 5 bases; junction bases outside the gene matches: 14. Per the germline V gene, CDR1 is SGHDT and CDR2 is YYEEEE. The CDR3 loop spans 17 amino acids. The CDR3 DNA reads as TGTGCCAGCAGCGTGGGACAGTGGCTACGTGGGACCGGGGAGCTGTTTTTT. Residues: CASSVGQWLRGTGELFF. The whole variable domain, filled in from reference TRBV5-6 and TRBJ2-2, reads DAGVTQSPTHLIKTRGQQVTLRCSPKSGHDTVSWYQQALGQGPQFIFQYYEEEERQRGNFPDRFSGHQFPNYSSELNVNALLLGDSALYLCASSVGQWLRGTGELFFGEGSRLTVL.

Many counts were recorded for this clonotype. The V gene is TRBV12-3 or TRBV12-4, the J gene TRBJ1-6; D might be TRBD1 (6 bases). The CDR3 consists of 14 residues. The V end lost 5 bases, the J end lost 14 bases, and 19 bases lay between the germline ends. This CDR3 is CASSQGPEGEALHF. The CDR3 DNA follows: TGTGCCAGCAGTCAGGGACCGGAGGGGGAGGCCCTCCACTTT.

This clonotype was detected many times. The genes are TRBV15 and TRBJ2-1; TRBD1 agrees at 7 bases. CDR1 and CDR2 from the germline V gene are LNHNV and YYDKDF (reference sequence). V dropped 2 bases and J dropped 0; count of bases not matched to a gene: 1. This CDR3 has 15 residues. The CDR3 bases are TGTGCCACCAGCAGATACAGGGGCTCCTACAATGAGCAGTTCTTC. It specifies CATSRYRGSYNEQFF.

The rearrangement links TRBV20-1 to TRBJ2-1; TRBD1 is a possible D gene (8 bases). In germline, CDR1 is DFQATT, CDR2 SNEGSKA (reference sequence). This CDR3 comprises 10 residues. Trimming took off 5 bases at V and 15 bases at J, with 14 bases between the two ends. CDR3 in DNA: TGCAGTGCTGCCACAGGGGGGGGGTTCTTC. It is translated as CSAATGGGFF.

This clonotype was detected many times. The chain carries TRBV10-3 and TRBJ1-3; 7 nucleotides match TRBD1. CDR1 and CDR2 (germline): ENHRY, SYGVKD. The CDR3 runs to 16 residues. V lost 7 bases to trimming and J lost 0 bases; unmatched junction nucleotides: 9. CDR3 amino acids: CAIKGRGAFSGNTIYF. The CDR3 nucleotides are TGTGCCATCAAGGGCAGGGGGGCCTTCTCTGGAAACACCATATATTTT.

The sample holds a few counts of this clonotype. The rearrangement joins TRBV20-1 to TRBJ2-5; a weak D match, TRBD1 (6 bases). Trimming took off 2 bases at V and 4 bases at J, with 17 bases between the two ends. The germline gives CDR1 DFQATT, CDR2 SNEGSKA (reference sequence). CDR3 length: 15 amino acids. CDR3 amino acids: CSARRGHAKGETQYF. The DNA of the CDR3 is TGCAGTGCTAGACGGGGACACGCCAAGGGAGAGACCCAGTACTTC.

At least ten counts were recorded for this clonotype. This sequence joins TRBV27 and TRBJ1-5; D is unresolved. There are 17 residues in the CDR3. V was cut by 4 bases and J by 2 bases, with 18 bases left in between. Germline V gene sequence: CDR1 MNHEY, CDR2 SMNVEV (reference sequence). CDR3 nucleotide sequence: TGTGCCAGCAGTTCGATATCGGCCGTTAGGGGCAATCAGCCCCAGCATTTT. It encodes CASSSISAVRGNQPQHF.

This clonotype was recorded many times. This sequence joins TRBV5-8 and TRBJ2-2, with unresolved D. The CDR3 loop spans 12 amino acids. Trimming stripped 1 base from V and 8 bases from J, with 6 bases between. Germline V gene sequence: CDR1 SGHTS, CDR2 YDEGEE. The CDR3 region has the DNA TGTGCCAGCAGCTTGCCCTTGGGGGAGCTGTTTTTT. Amino acid sequence: CASSLPLGELFF. The variable domain in full, completed from reference TRBV5-8 and TRBJ2-2, reads EAGVTQSPTHLIKTRGQQATLRCSPISGHTSVYWYQQALGLGLQFLLWYDEGEERNRGNFPPRFSGRQFPNYSSELNVNALELEDSALYLCASSLPLGELFFGEGSRLTVL.